This T cell receptor (beta chain) was recovered during a study of CD8 T cells in ankylosing spondylitis. This clonotype appeared many times. The antigen is undetermined. 5'-RACE, quantitative and with molecular barcodes, yielded the TCR beta libraries. TCRdb itself ran the 5' RACE reads through MiXCR, one entry per CDR3 protein. The data show 50,000 to 70,000 distinct CDR3 sequences, with around 6.5% seen just once and 5% held by the top ten. Regarding the study as a whole: Reportedly, matched ankylosing spondylitis synovial fluid was significantly enriched for disease-linked clones. Before this, some motif variants had been reported in reactive arthritis synovial fluid and blood.

Trimming took 0 bases from V and 3 from J; bases not matched to a gene: 8. Per the germline V gene, CDR1 is SGHTA and CDR2 is FQGNSA. The CDR3 is made up of 17 amino acids. The source material was synovial fluid, either unsorted or a sorted T cell fraction (not recorded which). This sequence was found in a male donor with ankylosing spondylitis. This rearrangement joins TRBV7-2 to TRBJ2-1, with 7 positions matching TRBD2. The CDR3 sequence: CASSLAPFLADYNEQFF. For the CDR3, the DNA is TGTGCCAGCAGCTTAGCCCCGTTTCTAGCGGACTACAATGAGCAGTTCTTC. The complete variable domain, with remaining parts taken from reference TRBV7-2 and TRBJ2-1, reads GAGVSQSPSNKVTEKGKDVELRCDPISGHTALYWYRQSLGQGLEFLIYFQGNSAPDKSGLPSDRFSAERTGGSVSTLTIQRTQQEDSAVYLCASSLAPFLADYNEQFFGPGTRLTVL.